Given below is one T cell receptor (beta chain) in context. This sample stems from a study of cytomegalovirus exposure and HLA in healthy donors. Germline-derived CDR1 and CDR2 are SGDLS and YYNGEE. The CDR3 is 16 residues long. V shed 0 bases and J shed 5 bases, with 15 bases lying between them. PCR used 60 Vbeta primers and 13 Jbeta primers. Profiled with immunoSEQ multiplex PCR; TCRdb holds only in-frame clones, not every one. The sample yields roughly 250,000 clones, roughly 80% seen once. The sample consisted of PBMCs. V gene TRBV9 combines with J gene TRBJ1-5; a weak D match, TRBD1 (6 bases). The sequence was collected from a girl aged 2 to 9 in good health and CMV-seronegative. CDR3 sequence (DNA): TGTGCCAGCAGCGTAGAACGGGGGGCAACTGATCAGCCCCAGCATTTT. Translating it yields CASSVERGATDQPQHF.